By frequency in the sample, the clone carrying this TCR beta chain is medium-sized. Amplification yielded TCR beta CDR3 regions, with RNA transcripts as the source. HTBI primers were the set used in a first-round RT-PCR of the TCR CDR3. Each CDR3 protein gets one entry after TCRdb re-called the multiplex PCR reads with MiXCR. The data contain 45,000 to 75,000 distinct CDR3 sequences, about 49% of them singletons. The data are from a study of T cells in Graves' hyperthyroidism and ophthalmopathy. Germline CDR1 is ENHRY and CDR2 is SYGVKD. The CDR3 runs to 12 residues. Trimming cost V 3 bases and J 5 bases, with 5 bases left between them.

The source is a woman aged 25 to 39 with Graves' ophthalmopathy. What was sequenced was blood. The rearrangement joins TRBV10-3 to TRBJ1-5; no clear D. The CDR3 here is CAISEWDQPQHF. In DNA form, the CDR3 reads TGTGCCATCAGTGAATGGGATCAGCCCCAGCATTTT.